A selection of T cell receptor beta chains follows, all from one sample in a study of resident and recirculating memory T cells in vitiligo. Method: immunoSEQ multiplex PCR; TCRdb's copy keeps in-frame clones and lacks some. This table holds 40,000 to 45,000 clones, approximately 91% found once. Sequenced sample: blood. The source is a male donor with vitiligo. Both conserved end residues are part of each CDR3. D genes are given only for firm matches. Size is omitted from some rows. Given values are once, few, many or a class for expanded clones.

J | D | V | size | DNA | CDR3
TRBJ1-4 | - | TRBV7-2 | - | TGTGCCAGCAGCCCCTCAGTTAATGAAAAACTGTTTTTT | CASSPSVNEKLFF
TRBJ2-3 | - | TRBV9 | - | TGTGCCAGCAGCCCCCTCGTGGGGGCGAGCACAGATACGCAGTATTTT | CASSPLVGASTDTQYF
TRBJ2-3 | - | TRBV12-1 | - | TGTGCCAGCAGCTTAGAGGGGAGGGACACAGATACGCAGTATTTT | CASSLEGRDTDTQYF
TRBJ1-2 | - | TRBV4-3 | - | TGCGCCAGCAGCCAAGCTTTAGGGGGAAGTAGCTACACCTTC | CASSQALGGSSYTF
TRBJ2-7 | - | TRBV21-1 | - | TGTGCCGGCAGCAAAAAAGAGATTTCCTACGAGCAGTACTTC | CAGSKKEISYEQYF
TRBJ1-2 | TRBD1 | TRBV7-9 | - | TGTGCCAGCAGAGCCGGGACAGGGGTGGAAGATAGAAGCTACACCTTC | CASRAGTGVEDRSYTF
TRBJ1-6 | TRBD1 | TRBV2 | - | TGTGCCAGCAGCGCAGGGGGCGCAGATAATTCACCCCTCCACTTT | CASSAGGADNSPLHF
TRBJ1-6 | - | TRBV5-6 | - | TGTGCCAGCAGCTTGGCAGGGACTCTCGTTAATTCACCCCTCCACTTT | CASSLAGTLVNSPLHF
TRBJ1-1 | - | TRBV6-6 | - | TGTGCCAGCAGTTATCAGCAGGGCTGGGACACTGAAGCTTTCTTT | CASSYQQGWDTEAFF
TRBJ1-2 | - | TRBV10-3 | - | TGTGCCATCAGTGAGCGGGGGATCGGGGTTCAGTATGGCTACACCTTC | CAISERGIGVQYGYTF
TRBJ1-1 | - | TRBV7-9 | once | TGTGCACTCAACACTGAAGCTTTCTTT | CALNTEAFF
TRBJ2-7 | TRBD2 | TRBV5-6 | few | TGTGCCAGCAGCTCAGGACTAGTTCCGACCTACGAGCAGTACTTC | CASSSGLVPTYEQYF
TRBJ1-1 | - | TRBV14 | once | TGTGCCAGCAGCCAAGTTGATACGGTTGAAGCTTTCTTT | CASSQVDTVEAFF
TRBJ2-2 | TRBD2 | TRBV7-3 | - | TGTGCCAGCAGCTTACTTCAGCGGGGGGGCTCCGGGGAGCTGTTTTTT | CASSLLQRGGSGELFF
TRBJ2-5 | - | TRBV5-4 | - | TGTGCCAGCAGCCGGGTCCCTGACCAAGAGACCCAGTACTTC | CASSRVPDQETQYF
TRBJ2-1 | TRBD2 | TRBV6-5 | - | TGTGCCAGCAGTATACTAGCGGGGGGGTCCGGTGAGCAGTTCTTC | CASSILAGGSGEQFF
TRBJ2-7 | - | TRBV11-2 | - | TGTGCCAGCAGCTTAGAAAATCGGTGGCAGGGGTACTACGAGCAGTACTTC | CASSLENRWQGYYEQYF
TRBJ2-2 | TRBD2 | TRBV9 | - | TGTGCCAGCAGCGAGACGGGGGGGCATAGGTCCGGGGAGCTGTTTTTT | CASSETGGHRSGELFF
TRBJ1-1 | - | TRBV30 | - | TGTGCCTGGAAAGTACAGGGAAGGGTGAACACTGAAGCTTTCTTT | CAWKVQGRVNTEAFF
TRBJ1-1 | TRBD1 | TRBV5-4 | - | TGTGCCAGCAGCTTAAGGGACAGGCTAAACACTGAAGCTTTCTTT | CASSLRDRLNTEAFF
TRBJ1-1 | - | TRBV5-1 | - | TGCGCCAGCAGCTTCACTGCCGTGATGAACACTGAAGCTTTCTTT | CASSFTAVMNTEAFF
TRBJ2-3 | TRBD2 | TRBV5-1 | - | TGCGCCAGCAGCTCGGGCCTGTCCAGCGGGGGACGCACAGATACGCAGTATTTT | CASSSGLSSGGRTDTQYF
TRBJ1-4 | TRBD1 | TRBV2 | - | TGTGCCAGCAGTGAAGCCACGGGACAGAGTAAAAAACTGTTTTTT | CASSEATGQSKKLFF
TRBJ1-1 | - | TRBV4-1 | - | TGCGCCAGCAGCCGAGTCGGGGTGGTCACTGAAGCTTTCTTT | CASSRVGVVTEAFF
TRBJ2-2 | - | TRBV4-2 | few | TGTGCCAGCAGCCAAGAAGGACAGAACACCGGGGAGCTGTTTTTT | CASSQEGQNTGELFF
TRBJ2-7 | TRBD1 | TRBV6-5 | - | TGTGCCAGCAGGGGGACAGACTCCTACGAGCAGTACTTC | CASRGTDSYEQYF
TRBJ1-2 | TRBD1 | TRBV6-1 | - | TGTGCCAGCAGCTCGACAGGGGATGGCTACACCTTC | CASSSTGDGYTF
TRBJ2-6 | - | TRBV2 | - | TGTGCCAGCAGTGAGGCCCCCTGGAGGAGCGCCTCTGGGGCCAACGTCCTGACTTTC | CASSEAPWRSASGANVLTF
TRBJ2-7 | TRBD1 | TRBV10-3 | - | TGTGCCATCACTCGGACAAAGACAGGGGAGACGTACGAGCAGTACTTC | CAITRTKTGETYEQYF
TRBJ2-1 | TRBD2 | TRBV6-4 | - | TGTGCCAGCAGTGATAGCGGGGGGGCCAATGAGCAGTTCTTC | CASSDSGGANEQFF
TRBJ1-4 | TRBD1 | TRBV30 | - | TGTGCCTGGAGTGGAGGACGGGACAGCGCTAATGAAAAACTGTTTTTT | CAWSGGRDSANEKLFF
TRBJ2-5 | TRBD2 | TRBV7-2 | - | TGTGCCAGCAGCTTAGCGATTAGCGGGGGTGAGACCCAGTACTTC | CASSLAISGGETQYF
TRBJ1-4 | TRBD1 | TRBV7-2 | few | TGTGCCAGCAGCCCGTGGGCAGGGGGATGGAATGAAAAACTGTTTTTT | CASSPWAGGWNEKLFF
TRBJ1-3 | - | TRBV7-6 | - | TGTGCCAGCAGCCGCTCCCCCCCAGAGGCCCACTCTGGAAACACCATATATTTT | CASSRSPPEAHSGNTIYF
TRBJ2-1 | - | TRBV11-3 | - | TGTGCCAGCAGCCTAGGGGGACTATACAATGAGCAGTTCTTC | CASSLGGLYNEQFF
TRBJ1-1 | - | TRBV30 | few | TGTGCCTGGACTCAACAGGCTGAAGCTTTCTTT | CAWTQQAEAFF
TRBJ2-6 | - | TRBV1 | - | TGCACCAGGTATCCGGGTCAAGAGCAAGCCCGCTCCTCTGGGGCCAACGTCCTGACTTTC | CTRYPGQEQARSSGANVLTF
TRBJ2-1 | TRBD2 | TRBV18 | - | TGTGCCAGCTCACCATGGGTAGCGGGGGGCCCCTACAATGAGCAGTTCTTC | CASSPWVAGGPYNEQFF
TRBJ2-1 | - | TRBV6-4 | - | TGTGCCAGCAGTGACTCGGGGGGGGCGTTCAATGAGCAGTTCTTC | CASSDSGGAFNEQFF
TRBJ1-1 | TRBD1 | TRBV5-6 | - | TGTGCCAGCAGCCTAACGACAGGGTTTGGAACTGAAGCTTTCTTT | CASSLTTGFGTEAFF
TRBJ1-1 | TRBD1 | TRBV20-1 | - | TGCAGTGCTAGAACAGGGGGAGAAGCTTTCTTT | CSARTGGEAFF
TRBJ1-1 | TRBD1 | TRBV10-3 | - | TGTGCCATCAGTCCGCAGGGGGTTGTGAACACTGAAGCTTTCTTT | CAISPQGVVNTEAFF
TRBJ1-2 | - | TRBV6-1 | - | TGTGCCGTCGGGAATCTCTATGGCTACACCTTC | CAVGNLYGYTF
TRBJ2-7 | TRBD1 | TRBV5-1 | - | TGCGCCAGCAGTATTACGGGACAGGGCCGACTTAGCTCCTACGAGCAGTACTTC | CASSITGQGRLSSYEQYF
TRBJ2-2 | - | TRBV9 | - | TGTGCCAGCAGCGTTAAGCCGGGACAAGGGAACACCGGGGAGCTGTTTTTT | CASSVKPGQGNTGELFF
TRBJ2-7 | TRBD1 | TRBV7-2 | - | TGTGCCAGCAGCTTAGGAGGGGGCCTCTACGAGCAGTACTTC | CASSLGGGLYEQYF